Shown below are 28 T cell receptor beta chains from a single sample sequenced in a study of blood T cell repertoires in COVID-19. Repertoires were generated with immunoSEQ multiplex PCR, while TCRdb's copy carries only in-frame clones and drops some. Among some 230,000 clones listed, around 84% were seen once. The sample taken for sequencing was peripheral blood. The source of these receptors is a man aged 35 to 55 with acute or convalescent COVID-19.

CDR3 DNA: TGTGCCACTTTTGAGGTCGGGGGAAGAACTGAAGCTTTCTTT. Encoded protein: CATFEVGGRTEAFF. The chain is built from TRBV10-3 and TRBJ1-1, with D possibly TRBD1 on 5 matching bases. Trimming took 10 bases from V and 5 from J, leaving 20 bases between them. This CDR3 contains 14 residues. CDR1 is ENHRY and CDR2 is SYGVKD in the germline V gene.

This clone was recorded only once. The V and J genes are TRBV28 and TRBJ2-7; 10 positions match TRBD2. V dropped 4 bases and J dropped 1; count of bases not matched to a gene: 7. Germline V CDR1 and CDR2: MDHEN, SYDVKM. The CDR3 is 16 residues long. Written as DNA, the CDR3 is TGTGCCAGCAGTTCCTTACTAGCGGGGTTTTCCTACGAGCAGTACTTC. Its translation is CASSSLLAGFSYEQYF. Full variable domain (outside the CDR3, taken from reference TRBV28 and TRBJ2-7): DVKVTQSSRYLVKRTGEKVFLECVQDMDHENMFWYRQDPGLGLRLIYFSYDVKMKEKGDIPEGYSVSREKKERFSLILESASTNQTSMYLCASSSLLAGFSYEQYFGPGTRLTVT.

The chain employs TRBV4-3 and TRBJ1-5, with D possibly matching TRBD1 (6 bases). From germline, CDR1 is LGHNA and CDR2 YSLEER. Trimming shortened V by 4 bases and J by 5 bases, and 12 bases separated the two germline ends. The length of the CDR3 is 14 residues. CDR3: CASSLGAGDQPQHF. The CDR3 bases are TGCGCCAGCAGCCTGGGGGCTGGCGATCAGCCCCAGCATTTT.

This clone was counted once. The genes are TRBV25-1 and TRBJ2-3; 10 nucleotides agree with TRBD1. The CDR3 spans 17 residues. The V gene end was trimmed by 4 bases and the J gene end by 4 bases; junction bases not matched to a gene: 11. The germline V gene encodes CDR1 MGHDK and CDR2 SYGVNS. The CDR3 DNA reads as TGTGCCAGCAGTGGAACCCCCGGGACAGGGGTTTCAGATACGCAGTATTTT. Protein: CASSGTPGTGVSDTQYF.

For the CDR3, the DNA is TGTGCCAGCAGTGTTAAAGGACGCGGGAACAATCAGCCCCAGCATTTT. This codes for CASSVKGRGNNQPQHF. The chain recombines TRBV6-1 with TRBJ1-5; D unclear. This CDR3 contains 16 residues. Trimming took off 4 bases at V and 3 bases at J, with 16 bases between the two ends. In germline, CDR1 is MNHNS, CDR2 SASEGT.

With regard to this clone: This same CDR3 is encoded by further DNA sequences in the sample. The chain joins TRBV30 to TRBJ1-1; D is perhaps TRBD1 (5 bases). Germline lookup yields CDR1 GTSNPN and CDR2 SVGIG (reference sequence). The CDR3 runs 13 residues. Between the trimmed V and J ends, which lost 0 bases and 5 bases, there was a span of 10 bases. The CDR3 sequence: CAWSVGGNTEAFF. CDR3 nucleotides: TGTGCCTGGAGTGTTGGGGGGAATACTGAAGCTTTCTTT. Full variable domain (rest looked up from reference TRBV30 and TRBJ1-1): SQTIHQWPATLVQPVGSPLSLECTVEGTSNPNLYWYRQAAGRGLQLLFYSVGIGQISSEVPQNLSASRPQDRQFILSSKKLLLSDSGFYLCAWSVGGNTEAFFGQGTRLTVV.

This clone was seen just once. The chain recombines TRBV3-1 (or the pseudogene TRBV3-2) with TRBJ1-4; D unclear. The J call may be mistaken, given a closer DNA end match to TRBJ2-2. This CDR3 is 11 amino acids long. From germline, CDR1 is LGHDT and CDR2 YNNKEL (reference sequence). Written as DNA, the CDR3 is TGTGCCAGCAGCCAAGCGGGGGAGCTGTTTTTT. This codes for CASSQAGELFF.

V is TRBV19 and J is TRBJ2-7; 10 nucleotides agree with TRBD1. V gave up 5 bases and J gave up 3 bases; unmatched junction bases: 1. CDR3 length: 13 residues. Germline V gene sequence: CDR1 LNHDA, CDR2 SQIVND (reference sequence). The CDR3 spells CASSGTGVYEQYF. The CDR3 region has the DNA TGTGCCAGTAGTGGGACAGGGGTCTACGAGCAGTACTTC. The variable domain in full, completed from reference TRBV19 and TRBJ2-7, reads DGGITQSPKYLFRKEGQNVTLSCEQNLNHDAMYWYRQDPGQGLRLIYYSQIVNDFQKGDIAEGYSVSREKKESFPLTVTSAQKNPTAFYLCASSGTGVYEQYFGPGTRLTVT.

The V gene is TRBV4-1, the J gene TRBJ2-3; D not resolved. This CDR3 has 12 amino acids. The germline gives CDR1 MGHRA, CDR2 YSYEKL. V shed 4 bases and J shed 6 bases, with 8 bases lying between them. The CDR3 DNA follows: TGCGCCAGCAGCCCCACCGGGGATACGCAGTATTTT. Amino acid sequence: CASSPTGDTQYF.

The chain has TRBV6-2 or TRBV6-3 and TRBJ2-1; 7 bases are a match to TRBD1. Germline V CDR1 and CDR2: MNHEY, SVGEGT. The CDR3 is 15 amino acids. The V and J ends lost 0 bases and 4 bases, in that order; junction bases with no gene match: 3. DNA of the CDR3: TGTGCCAGCAGTTACTCGGGACAGATGTACAATGAGCAGTTCTTC. Protein: CASSYSGQMYNEQFF.

This clone is a singleton in its sample. V is TRBV6-5 and J is TRBJ1-6; tentatively, D is TRBD1 (5 bases). CDR1 and CDR2 (germline): MNHEY, SVGAGI. V was shortened by 6 bases and J by 6 bases, with 15 bases between the two germline ends. The CDR3 is made up of 15 amino acids. This CDR3 is CASRSSGGVNSPLHF. The CDR3 DNA follows: TGTGCCAGCAGATCGTCCGGGGGTGTTAATTCACCCCTCCACTTT.

J is TRBJ1-1 and V is TRBV5-1, with TRBD1 identical over 9 bases. The germline CDR1 and CDR2 sequences are SGHRS and YFSETQ. The ends lost 4 bases at V and 5 bases at J; junction bases unmatched: 9. The CDR3 loop spans 15 amino acids. CDR3 sequence: CASSGTGGAYTEAFF. For the CDR3, the DNA is TGCGCCAGCAGCGGCACAGGGGGCGCGTATACTGAAGCTTTCTTT.

A few counts support this clone. The chain has TRBV6-5 and TRBJ1-3; D possibly corresponds to TRBD1 (5 bases). Germline assignment: CDR1 MNHEY and CDR2 SVGAGI. V gave up 0 bases and J gave up 0 bases, with 9 bases separating them. CDR3 length: 16 amino acids. The CDR3 loop is CASSYSGHNSGNTIYF. The CDR3, as DNA: TGTGCCAGCAGTTACTCAGGACATAACTCTGGAAACACCATATATTTT.

The chain links TRBV6-2 or TRBV6-3 to TRBJ1-6; TRBD1 matches 10 bases. This CDR3 has 17 residues. V lost 6 bases, J lost 7 bases, and 12 bases stayed unmatched. Germline-derived CDR1 and CDR2 are MNHEY and SVGEGT. The CDR3 protein is CASSHNRGQGGNSPLHF. The CDR3 nucleotides are TGTGCCAGCAGCCACAACCGAGGACAGGGGGGGAATTCACCCCTCCACTTT.

In DNA, the CDR3 is TGTGCCAGCAGCTTAGCGGGAGATAGGGACACTGAAGCTTTCTTT. Its translation is CASSLAGDRDTEAFF. This rearrangement joins TRBV7-2 to TRBJ1-1; unclear D gene. Trimming stripped 0 bases from V and 3 bases from J, with 11 bases between. The CDR3 has 15 residues. Germline CDR1 is SGHTA and CDR2 is FQGNSA. The entire variable domain, with the rest obtained from reference TRBV7-2 and TRBJ1-1, is as follows: GAGVSQSPSNKVTEKGKDVELRCDPISGHTALYWYRQSLGQGLEFLIYFQGNSAPDKSGLPSDRFSAERTGGSVSTLTIQRTQQEDSAVYLCASSLAGDRDTEAFFGQGTRLTVV.

The gene calls are TRBV27 and TRBJ2-1; 7 nucleotides line up with TRBD1. The germline gives CDR1 MNHEY, CDR2 SMNVEV (reference sequence). CDR3 length: 16 amino acids. V dropped 0 bases and J dropped 3; count of bases not matched to a gene: 5. The CDR3 region is CASSLSAGQVYNEQFF. CDR3 coding DNA: TGTGCCAGCAGTTTATCAGCTGGACAGGTCTACAATGAGCAGTTCTTC.

The chain links TRBV13 to TRBJ1-2, with D possibly matching TRBD1 (5 bases). CDR1 PRHDT and CDR2 FYEKMQ come from the germline V gene (reference sequence). The CDR3 consists of 14 residues. Trimming removed 2 bases from V and 0 bases from J, with 7 bases in between. The CDR3 reads CASSLSGTNYGYTF. The CDR3 DNA follows: TGTGCCAGCAGCTTATCAGGGACTAACTATGGCTACACCTTC.

The rearrangement uses TRBV6-5 and TRBJ1-2; D uncertain. The CDR3 sequence is 14 residues long. V was pared by 5 bases and J by 6 bases, with 16 bases between. The germline V gene has CDR1 MNHEY and CDR2 SVGAGI. CDR3 nucleotide sequence: TGTGCCAGCAGTCCCGACGAGGGAGTCAATGGCTACACCTTC. Translation: CASSPDEGVNGYTF.

The genes are TRBV9 and TRBJ2-7; TRBD1 matches 10 bases. The J segment lost 6 bases and the V segment lost 4 bases, leaving 7 bases of the junction unmatched. Germline CDR1 and CDR2: SGDLS and YYNGEE. CDR3 length equals 14 residues. DNA for the CDR3: TGTGCCAGCAGCCCCTGGACAGGGGGAACCGAGCAGTACTTC. Residues: CASSPWTGGTEQYF.

V usage is TRBV5-1 and J usage is TRBJ2-3; 9 bases are shared with TRBD1. In germline, CDR1 is SGHRS, CDR2 YFSETQ. J was trimmed by 2 bases and V by 4 bases; bases with no gene match: 11. CDR3 length equals 17 residues. Written as DNA, the CDR3 is TGCGCCAGCAGCGCGGGGACAGGGTTAGGCACCACAGATACGCAGTATTTT. Protein sequence: CASSAGTGLGTTDTQYF. The whole variable domain, filled in from reference TRBV5-1 and TRBJ2-3, reads KAGVTQTPRYLIKTRGQQVTLSCSPISGHRSVSWYQQTPGQGLQFLFEYFSETQRNKGNFPGRFSGRQFSNSRSEMNVSTLELGDSALYLCASSAGTGLGTTDTQYFGPGTRLTVL.

The V gene is TRBV29-1, the J gene TRBJ2-5; 9 bases are shared with TRBD2. The CDR3 sequence is 11 residues long. Germline trimming cut 7 bases from V and 5 bases from J; bases unmatched to any gene: 2. Germline CDR1 and CDR2: SQVTM and ANQGSEA. Here the CDR3 DNA reads TGCAGCGAAACTAGCGGGGAGACCCAGTACTTC. As protein: CSETSGETQYF.

This clone was observed a few times. The J gene is TRBJ1-1, the V gene TRBV2; weak D call: TRBD1 (6 bases). This CDR3 has 14 residues. CDR1 and CDR2 (germline): SNHLY, FYNNEI. Trimming removed 8 bases from V and 2 bases from J, with 15 bases in between. CDR3 residues: CASGTGSANTEAFF. As DNA, the CDR3 is TGTGCCAGCGGCACAGGGTCTGCCAACACTGAAGCTTTCTTT.

The genes are TRBV4-3 and TRBJ2-1; 10 bases map to TRBD2. V was clipped by 4 bases and J by 12 bases; unmatched bases: 6. The CDR3 covers 13 residues. Germline values: CDR1 LGHNA, CDR2 YSLEER. DNA for the CDR3: TGCGCCAGCAGCCCCTACAGCGGGGGGGTGCAGTTCTTC. Its protein is CASSPYSGGVQFF.

The rearrangement joins TRBV4-1 to TRBJ2-7; D might be TRBD2 (5 bases). The CDR3 is made up of 13 amino acids. Per the germline V gene, CDR1 is MGHRA and CDR2 is YSYEKL. V was shortened by 4 bases and J by 1 base, with 8 bases between the two germline ends. Here the CDR3 reads CASSPGLSYEQYF. The CDR3 DNA reads TGCGCCAGCAGCCCCGGACTGTCCTACGAGCAGTACTTC.

This clone was detected only a few times. The rearrangement joins TRBV30 to TRBJ1-4; D is perhaps TRBD1 (5 bases). Per the germline V gene, CDR1 is GTSNPN and CDR2 is SVGIG (reference sequence). Trimming took off 2 bases at V and 5 bases at J, with 9 bases between the two ends. This CDR3 comprises 13 residues. The CDR3 DNA reads as TGTGCCTGGAGTCAAGGGGCGAATGAAAAACTGTTTTTT. Its protein product is CAWSQGANEKLFF.

This chain joins TRBV7-8 and TRBJ2-5; D unclear. CDR1 is SGHVS, CDR2 FQNEAQ, per germline. CDR3 length equals 12 residues. V gave up 5 bases and J gave up 4 bases, with 8 bases separating them. In nucleotides, the CDR3 is TGTGCCAGCAGCCCCACGGGAGAGACCCAGTACTTC. This sequence encodes CASSPTGETQYF.

CDR3 sequence reads: CASRDRETGGYTF. In nucleotides, the CDR3 is TGTGCCAGCCGGGACAGGGAGACGGGGGGCTACACCTTC. The chain recombines TRBV2 with TRBJ1-2; 9 positions match TRBD1. CDR3 size: 13 residues. The V gene's germline CDR1 is SNHLY and CDR2 FYNNEI. Trimming took 8 bases from V and 8 from J; bases not matched to a gene: 9.

The rearrangement joins TRBV6-5 to TRBJ1-5; no definite D call. The germline V gene has CDR1 MNHEY and CDR2 SVGAGI. The CDR3 totals 13 residues. V dropped 4 bases and J dropped 6 bases, with 10 bases sitting between them. The CDR3 loop reads CASSSSRGQPQHF. In nucleotides, the CDR3 is TGTGCCAGCAGTTCCTCCCGAGGTCAGCCCCAGCATTTT.